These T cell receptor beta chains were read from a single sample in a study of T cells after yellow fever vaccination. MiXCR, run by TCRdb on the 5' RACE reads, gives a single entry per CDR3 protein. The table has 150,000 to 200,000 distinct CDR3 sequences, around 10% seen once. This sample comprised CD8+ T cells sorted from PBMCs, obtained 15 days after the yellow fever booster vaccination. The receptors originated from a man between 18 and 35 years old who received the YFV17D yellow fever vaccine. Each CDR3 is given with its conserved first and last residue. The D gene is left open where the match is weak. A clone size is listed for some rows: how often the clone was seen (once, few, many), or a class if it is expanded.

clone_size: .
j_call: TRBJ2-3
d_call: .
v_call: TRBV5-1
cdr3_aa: CASSLAWRVVPADTQYF
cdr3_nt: TGCGCCAGCAGCTTGGCTTGGCGCGTAGTTCCCGCAGATACGCAGTATTTT

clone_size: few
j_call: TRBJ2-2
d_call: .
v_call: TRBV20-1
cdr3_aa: CSARNLRNTGELFF
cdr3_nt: TGCAGTGCTAGGAATTTGAGGAACACCGGGGAGCTGTTTTTT

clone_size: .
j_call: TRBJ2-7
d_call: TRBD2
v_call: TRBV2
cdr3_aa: CASSTGTSGGSSYEQYF
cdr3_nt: TGTGCCAGCAGTACCGGGACTAGCGGGGGTAGCTCCTACGAGCAGTACTTC

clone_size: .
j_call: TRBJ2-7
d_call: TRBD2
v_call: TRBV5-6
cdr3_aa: CASSLALAGGTSYEQYF
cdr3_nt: TGTGCCAGCAGCTTGGCCCTAGCGGGGGGCACTTCCTACGAGCAGTACTTC

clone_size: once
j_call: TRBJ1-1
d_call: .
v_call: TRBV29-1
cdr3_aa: CSVDEGSGTEAFF
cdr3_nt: TGCAGCGTTGATGAGGGGTCGGGCACTGAAGCTTTCTTT

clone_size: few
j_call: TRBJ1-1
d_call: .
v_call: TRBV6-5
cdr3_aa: CASSYGLMNTEAFF
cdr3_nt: TGTGCCAGCAGTTACGGGCTGATGAACACTGAAGCTTTCTTT

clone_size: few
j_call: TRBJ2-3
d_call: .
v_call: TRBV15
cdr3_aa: CATSEGRKDTQYF
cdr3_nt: TGTGCCACCAGCGAGGGAAGAAAGGATACGCAGTATTTT

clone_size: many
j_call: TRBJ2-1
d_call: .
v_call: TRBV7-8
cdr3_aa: CASSLGLGEYRGEQFF
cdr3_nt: TGTGCCAGCAGCTTAGGCTTGGGGGAATACCGGGGTGAGCAGTTCTTC

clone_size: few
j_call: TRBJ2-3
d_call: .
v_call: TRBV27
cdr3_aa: CASSGLGGSDTQYF
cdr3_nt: TGTGCCAGCAGTGGCCTGGGGGGCTCAGATACGCAGTATTTT

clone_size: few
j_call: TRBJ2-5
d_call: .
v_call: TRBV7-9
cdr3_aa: CASSPGVETQYF
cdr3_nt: TGTGCCAGCAGCCCTGGAGTCGAGACCCAGTACTTC

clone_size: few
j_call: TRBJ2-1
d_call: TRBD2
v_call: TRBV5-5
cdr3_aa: CASSLVASGAGRDEQFF
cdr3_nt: TGTGCCAGCAGCTTGGTTGCTAGCGGGGCCGGGAGGGATGAGCAGTTCTTC

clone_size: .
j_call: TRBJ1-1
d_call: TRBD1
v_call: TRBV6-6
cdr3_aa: CASSYLSGRERRGPNTEAFF
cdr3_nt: TGTGCCAGCAGTTACTTAAGTGGCAGGGAAAGAAGGGGGCCGAACACTGAAGCTTTCTTT

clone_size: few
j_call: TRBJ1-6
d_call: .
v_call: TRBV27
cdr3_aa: CASSGGINATDRDRRKENSPLHF
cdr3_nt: TGTGCCAGCAGTGGGGGGATAAACGCTACCGATCGGGACCGAAGGAAGGAAAATTCACCCCTCCACTTT

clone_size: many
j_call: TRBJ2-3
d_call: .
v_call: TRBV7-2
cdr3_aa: CASSPTAFSTDTQYF
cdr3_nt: TGTGCCAGCAGCCCCACGGCGTTCAGCACAGATACGCAGTATTTT

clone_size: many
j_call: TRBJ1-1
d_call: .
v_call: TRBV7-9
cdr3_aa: CASSRGVNTEAFF
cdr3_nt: TGTGCCAGCAGCCGAGGGGTGAACACTGAAGCTTTCTTT

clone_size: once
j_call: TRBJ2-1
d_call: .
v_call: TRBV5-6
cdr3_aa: CASSGWTAGSSYNEQFF
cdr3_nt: TGTGCCAGCAGCGGGTGGACAGCGGGGAGCTCCTACAATGAGCAGTTCTTC

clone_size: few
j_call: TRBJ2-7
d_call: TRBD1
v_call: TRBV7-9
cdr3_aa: CASSPRTGHSSYEQYF
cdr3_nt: TGTGCCAGCAGCCCCCGGACAGGACATTCCTCCTACGAGCAGTACTTC